These 32 T cell receptor beta chains share one sample of origin, sequenced in a study of human T cells and chemical hapten exposure. The authors extracted total RNA from unfractionated whole blood. Each CDR3 protein gets one entry after TCRdb re-called the 5' RACE reads with MiXCR. Of some 150,000 distinct CDR3 sequences in the sample, 3.5% to 5% were seen once. The receptors originated from a female donor in good health.

This clonotype was recorded a few times. This chain links TRBV5-1 with TRBJ2-1, with a weak D call TRBD2 (5 bases). From germline, CDR1 is SGHRS and CDR2 YFSETQ. The V end lost 0 bases, the J end lost 0 bases, and 10 bases lay between the germline ends. This CDR3 is built from 16 residues. CDR3 nucleotides: TGCGCCAGCAGCTTGGAGGGAGCCCTCTCCTACAATGAGCAGTTCTTC. Its translation is CASSLEGALSYNEQFF.

V and J are TRBV7-2 and TRBJ1-2; 9 nucleotides align to TRBD1. With 5 bases clipped from V and 8 bases from J, the junction kept 6 bases outside the gene matches. CDR3 length equals 13 residues. Germline CDR1 and CDR2: SGHTA and FQGNSA. The CDR3 DNA reads as TGTGCCAGCAGCCCTGGGACAGGGCGCGGCTACACCTTC. Translated: CASSPGTGRGYTF.

The rearrangement joins TRBV13 to TRBJ1-2, with D unresolved. Trimming stripped 2 bases from V and 5 bases from J, with 12 bases between. The CDR3 spans 14 residues. The germline CDR1 and CDR2 sequences are PRHDT and FYEKMQ (reference sequence). The CDR3 DNA reads TGTGCCAGCAGCTTACGGGGAGGTCATTATGGCTACACCTTC. It translates to CASSLRGGHYGYTF.

This clonotype appeared many times. The V gene is TRBV6-1, the J gene TRBJ1-2, with D maybe TRBD1 (5 bases). The germline V gene encodes CDR1 MNHNS and CDR2 SASEGT. V lost 7 bases, J lost 4 bases, and 19 bases lay in between. The CDR3 has 15 residues. The CDR3 nucleotides are TGTGCCAGCACTCTGAGAATAGGGGAGAGCTATGGCTACACCTTC. It codes for CASTLRIGESYGYTF.

There are many counts of this clonotype. V gene TRBV29-1 combines with J gene TRBJ1-2; D not resolved. Deletions cut 3 bases from V and 4 bases from J, with 21 bases between. This CDR3 contains 16 residues. CDR1 SQVTM and CDR2 ANQGSEA come from the germline V gene. The CDR3 protein is CSVDSGLQQSSYGYTF. CDR3 sequence (DNA): TGCAGCGTTGATAGCGGGCTTCAACAGTCATCCTATGGCTACACCTTC.

The table lists this clonotype with many counts. This sequence joins TRBV6-5 and TRBJ1-2, with D perhaps matching TRBD1 (6 bases). This CDR3 is built from 15 residues. In germline, CDR1 is MNHEY, CDR2 SVGAGI. V lost 6 bases and J lost 0, with 14 bases in between. The CDR3 protein is CASRRDRSPNYGYTF. The CDR3 bases are TGTGCCAGCAGGCGAGACAGGAGCCCTAACTATGGCTACACCTTC.

This chain connects TRBV7-2 to TRBJ1-1, with a tentative D call TRBD1 (6 bases). Germline V lookup: CDR1 SGHTA, CDR2 FQGNSA. The CDR3 has 14 residues. V gave up 4 bases and J gave up 5 bases, with 14 bases separating them. The CDR3 loop reads CASSSNPQGTEAFF. CDR3 nucleotide sequence: TGTGCCAGCAGCTCTAATCCCCAGGGGACTGAAGCTTTCTTT.

This clonotype was seen at least ten times. The chain has TRBV28 and TRBJ2-7, with a tentative D call TRBD1 (6 bases). The CDR3 length is 18 residues. Looked up from germline, CDR1 is MDHEN and CDR2 is SYDVKM. Trimming took off 5 bases at V and 2 bases at J, with 25 bases between the two ends. CDR3 region: CASSLIFYRDNRPYEQYF. CDR3 nucleotide sequence: TGTGCCAGCAGTCTTATATTCTACCGGGACAACCGCCCCTACGAGCAGTACTTC.

This clonotype has at least ten counts. The J gene is TRBJ1-5, the V gene TRBV7-8; a weak D match, TRBD1 (6 bases). From germline, CDR1 is SGHVS and CDR2 FQNEAQ. The CDR3 totals 17 residues. V lost 5 bases and J 5 bases, leaving 22 bases between the germline ends. The CDR3 is CASSPSWGHEDDQPQHF. The DNA of the CDR3 is TGTGCCAGCAGCCCCAGTTGGGGACACGAAGATGATCAGCCCCAGCATTTT.

This clonotype was seen only once. The chain couples TRBV12-3 or TRBV12-4 to TRBJ1-2; D is undetermined. Trimming cost V 5 bases and J 6 bases, with 13 bases left between them. CDR3 length: 13 residues. The CDR3 sequence is CASSERTADGYTF. The CDR3 DNA reads as TGTGCCAGCAGTGAACGGACGGCAGATGGCTACACCTTC.

This clonotype has a count of ten or more. The chain joins TRBV13 to TRBJ2-1, with 10 bases lining up with TRBD1. This CDR3 contains 15 residues. The V segment lost 2 bases and the J segment 5 bases; nucleotides outside the gene matches: 3. CDR1 and CDR2 from the germline V gene are PRHDT and FYEKMQ (reference sequence). CDR3 loop: CASSLFGTGDNEQFF. The CDR3 DNA follows: TGTGCCAGCAGCTTATTTGGGACAGGGGACAATGAGCAGTTCTTC.

As regards this clonotype: A much larger clonotype is one base distant, so this may be a read error. The chain carries TRBV11-2 and TRBJ2-7; D possibly uses TRBD1 or TRBD2 (6 bases each). Trimming removed 5 bases at V and 0 bases at J, with 14 bases between. The CDR3 extends over 15 amino acids. Per germline, CDR1 SGHAT and CDR2 FQNNGV. CDR3 sequence: CASSLGGTSSYEQYF. The CDR3 bases are TGTGCCAGCAGCCTGGGGGGCACAAGCTCCTACGAGCAGTACTTC.

This clonotype was found many times. The chain is built from TRBV20-1 and TRBJ2-1, with TRBD1 identical over 8 bases. The V gene's germline CDR1 is DFQATT and CDR2 SNEGSKA (reference sequence). V gave up 3 bases and J gave up 9 bases; unmatched junction bases: 7. CDR3 length equals 13 residues. CDR3 sequence: CSARGQGTGEQFF. In DNA form, the CDR3 reads TGCAGTGCTAGGGGTCAGGGGACAGGTGAGCAGTTCTTC.

This clonotype was counted many times. The J gene is TRBJ2-7, the V gene TRBV14; TRBD1 matches at 8 bases. The CDR3 spans 15 residues. The V gene end was trimmed by 0 bases and the J gene end by 6 bases; junction bases not matched to a gene: 7. Looked up from germline, CDR1 is SGHDN and CDR2 is FVKESK. CDR3 DNA: TGTGCCAGCAGCCAAGAAAGCAGGGGGCGTCGCGAGCAGTACTTC. Translated, it gives CASSQESRGRREQYF.

This clonotype occurred many times. DNA of the CDR3: TGTGCCAGCAGCCTCGGGGTAGTGGAGAGCCCCCAGCATTTT. Residues: CASSLGVVESPQHF. The chain links TRBV7-2 to TRBJ1-5; D is ambiguous. V was pared by 5 bases and J by 10 bases, with 18 bases between. The CDR3 contains 14 residues. Germline assignment: CDR1 SGHTA and CDR2 FQGNSA.

The V and J genes are TRBV5-1 and TRBJ1-1; D may be TRBD1 (5 bases). The germline V gene has CDR1 SGHRS and CDR2 YFSETQ. With 0 bases removed from V and 6 bases from J, the gap between germline ends came to 12 bases. CDR3 length: 14 residues. The CDR3, as DNA: TGCGCCAGCAGCTTGGGGGGGAGCAAGGCTGAAGCTTTCTTT. Its translation: CASSLGGSKAEAFF.

This clonotype came up many times. The V call is TRBV19, the J call TRBJ1-2; 7 nucleotides line up with TRBD1. Germline trimming cut 3 bases from V and 4 bases from J; bases unmatched to any gene: 17. The CDR3 spans 18 residues. Germline V CDR1 and CDR2: LNHDA, SQIVND (reference sequence). CDR3 bases: TGTGCCAGTAGTATCATGGGTCGAGGAGGGACAGCCCTCTATGGCTACACCTTC. This sequence encodes CASSIMGRGGTALYGYTF.

This clonotype was recorded at least ten times. The CDR3 loop reads CASSSGLAGEETQYF. CDR3 sequence (DNA): TGTGCCAGCAGCTCCGGACTAGCGGGGGAAGAGACCCAGTACTTC. The chain combines TRBV7-6 with TRBJ2-5; 13 bases match TRBD2. CDR3 size: 15 residues. Germline V gene data show CDR1 as SGHVS and CDR2 as FNYEAQ. Trimming took 4 bases from V and 3 from J; bases not matched to a gene: 2.

This clonotype showed up many times. The chain carries TRBV12-3 or TRBV12-4 and TRBJ1-2; D gene ambiguous. CDR3 length: 13 residues. Trimming removed 3 bases from V and 2 bases from J, with 7 bases in between. Here the CDR3 reads CASSFLGNYGYTF. The CDR3 bases are TGTGCCAGCAGTTTTTTGGGCAACTATGGCTACACCTTC.

The rearrangement joins TRBV7-6 to TRBJ1-6; TRBD1 aligns across 7 bases. This CDR3 spans 14 amino acids. V gave up 1 base and J gave up 8 bases; unmatched junction bases: 2. The germline gives CDR1 SGHVS, CDR2 FNYEAQ. CDR3 amino acids: CASSLGQGDSPLHF. DNA for the CDR3: TGTGCCAGCAGCTTAGGACAGGGTGATTCACCCCTCCACTTT.

This clonotype was seen at least ten times. The chain joins TRBV7-2 to TRBJ1-1; D not certain. Germline values: CDR1 SGHTA, CDR2 FQGNSA. Deletions cut 1 base from V and 2 bases from J, with 11 bases between. This CDR3 is built from 15 residues. CDR3 in amino acids: CASSLVSTANTEAFF. Here the CDR3 DNA reads TGTGCCAGCAGCTTAGTGTCTACCGCCAACACTGAAGCTTTCTTT.

This clonotype was seen repeatedly, ten times or more. The chain has TRBV5-1 and TRBJ2-2; D unresolved. This CDR3 is built from 16 residues. Germline CDR1 and CDR2: SGHRS and YFSETQ. V was clipped by 0 bases and J by 0 bases, with 9 bases between them. DNA for the CDR3: TGCGCCAGCAGCTTGGAAGGGATCCCGAACACCGGGGAGCTGTTTTTT. Residues: CASSLEGIPNTGELFF.

This clonotype was found a few times. The chain links TRBV12-3 or TRBV12-4 to TRBJ2-2, with D perhaps TRBD2 (6 bases). This CDR3 is 15 amino acids long. Trimming shortened V by 5 bases and J by 3 bases, and 13 bases separated the two germline ends. CDR3 in amino acids: CASSKSGYDTGELFF. The CDR3 bases are TGTGCCAGCAGTAAAAGCGGGTACGACACCGGGGAGCTGTTTTTT.

The CDR3 reads CASSQNLRQFNEKLFF. The DNA for the CDR3 is TGTGCCAGCAGCCAAAACCTAAGACAGTTTAATGAAAAACTGTTTTTT. The V and J genes are TRBV7-9 and TRBJ1-4, with D maybe TRBD1 (5 bases). Germline V lookup: CDR1 SEHNR, CDR2 FQNEAQ (reference sequence). The CDR3 covers 16 residues. V was cut by 5 bases and J by 4 bases, with 17 bases left in between.

This clonotype was seen ten or more times. The rearrangement links TRBV2 to TRBJ2-3; D is undetermined. CDR1 is SNHLY and CDR2 is FYNNEI in the germline V gene. The germline V and J ends were trimmed by 2 bases and 6 bases, with 3 bases remaining between them. The CDR3 sequence is 11 residues long. CDR3 amino acids: CASSELDTQYF. DNA for the CDR3: TGTGCCAGCAGTGAACTGGATACGCAGTATTTT. Full variable domain (remainder filled in from reference TRBV2 and TRBJ2-3): EPEVTQTPSHQVTQMGQEVILRCVPISNHLYFYWYRQILGQKVEFLVSFYNNEISEKSEIFDDQFSVERPDGSNFTLKIRSTKLEDSAMYFCASSELDTQYFGPGTRLTVL.

This clonotype was recorded at least ten times. The gene calls are TRBV6-2 or TRBV6-3 and TRBJ2-1; TRBD2 aligns across 7 bases. CDR1 and CDR2 from the germline V gene are MNHEY and SVGEGT. V shed 4 bases and J 6 bases; nucleotides not matched to a gene: 3. The CDR3 spans 13 residues. The CDR3 region is CASSSTSPNEQFF. CDR3 in DNA: TGTGCCAGCAGTTCGACTAGCCCCAATGAGCAGTTCTTC.

This clonotype was detected ten times or more. The chain's CDR3 is CASSLDPGLAGGLYNEQFF. CDR3 nucleotide sequence: TGTGCCAGCAGCTTAGACCCCGGACTAGCGGGGGGGCTTTACAATGAGCAGTTCTTC. The chain combines TRBV7-2 with TRBJ2-1; 15 bases map to TRBD2. Germline loops: CDR1 SGHTA, CDR2 FQGNSA. Losses at the gene ends were 1 base for V and 4 bases for J; bases not matched to a gene: 8. The CDR3 has 19 amino acids.

This clonotype qualifies as medium-sized. The chain carries TRBV5-6 and TRBJ1-1; D ambiguous. Germline values: CDR1 SGHDT, CDR2 YYEEEE. CDR3 size: 13 residues. V lost 1 base and J 1 base, leaving 5 bases between the germline ends. The chain's CDR3 is CASSLTANTEAFF. In DNA, the CDR3 is TGTGCCAGCAGCTTGACCGCGAACACTGAAGCTTTCTTT. The complete variable domain, with remaining parts taken from reference TRBV5-6 and TRBJ1-1, reads DAGVTQSPTHLIKTRGQQVTLRCSPKSGHDTVSWYQQALGQGPQFIFQYYEEEERQRGNFPDRFSGHQFPNYSSELNVNALLLGDSALYLCASSLTANTEAFFGQGTRLTVV.

In its sample, this clonotype was seen many times. This chain connects TRBV11-3 to TRBJ2-7; TRBD1 agrees at 8 bases. The CDR3 consists of 15 residues. Losses at the gene ends were 5 bases for V and 6 bases for J; bases not matched to a gene: 12. Germline CDR1 is SGHNT and CDR2 is YENEEA. The CDR3 sequence is CASSPSVGQGSEQYF. Here the CDR3 DNA reads TGTGCCAGCAGCCCGAGTGTTGGACAGGGTTCCGAGCAGTACTTC.

This clonotype was recorded at least ten times. The gene calls are TRBV24-1 and TRBJ2-3; D unresolved. Germline CDR1 and CDR2: KGHDR and SFDVKD. This CDR3 has 13 amino acids. V gave up 4 bases and J gave up 7 bases, with 11 bases separating them. CDR3: CATSDSTLYTQYF. CDR3 DNA: TGTGCCACCAGTGACTCGACACTGTATACGCAGTATTTT.

In its sample, this clonotype was seen many times. The V gene is TRBV3-1, the J gene TRBJ2-7; possible D gene TRBD1, 5 bases. The length of the CDR3 is 12 residues. With 3 bases removed from V and 6 bases from J, the gap between germline ends came to 9 bases. Germline V CDR1 and CDR2: LGHDT, YNNKEL (reference sequence). The CDR3 DNA follows: TGTGCCAGCAGCCATGGCAGGGTCGAGCAGTACTTC. Its translation is CASSHGRVEQYF.

This clonotype was seen many times. V usage is TRBV12-3 or TRBV12-4 and J usage is TRBJ1-4; D is perhaps TRBD1 (6 bases). This CDR3 contains 15 residues. With 5 bases removed from V and 8 bases from J, the gap between germline ends came to 18 bases. Here the CDR3 DNA reads TGTGCCAGCAGTCAACGGGGGGCGATAAACGAAAAACTGTTTTTT. This translates into CASSQRGAINEKLFF.